This passage covers 20 T cell receptor beta chains from one sample sequenced in a study of T cells in localized non-small cell lung cancer. The protocol was immunoSEQ multiplex PCR, while the TCRdb copy is restricted to in-frame clones and leaves out a portion. The repertoire holds thousands of clones, with 25% to 35% as singletons. The sample was lung tumor tissue, taken before any cancer treatment. The receptor source for this set is a female donor older than 55 with stage I lung adenocarcinoma.

The V gene is TRBV9, the J gene TRBJ2-2; tentative D call: TRBD1 (6 bases). CDR1 is SGDLS, CDR2 YYNGEE, per germline. The V end lost 5 bases, the J end lost 6 bases, and 17 bases lay between the germline ends. The CDR3 contains 15 residues. The CDR3 loop is CASSGGQVSPGELFF. The CDR3 nucleotides read TGTGCCAGCAGTGGGGGCCAAGTCTCTCCCGGGGAGCTGTTTTTT.

This clone appeared a few times. The chain combines TRBV30 with TRBJ1-2; TRBD1 might be the D (5 bases). V shed 4 bases and J shed 7 bases, with 16 bases lying between them. The CDR3 is 13 amino acids. The germline V gene encodes CDR1 GTSNPN and CDR2 SVGIG (reference sequence). CDR3 residues: CAWTNWGTAGYTF. CDR3 sequence (DNA): TGTGCCTGGACCAACTGGGGGACGGCTGGCTACACCTTC.

The J gene is TRBJ2-2, the V gene TRBV10-3, with 8 nucleotides matching TRBD1. CDR3 size: 13 residues. Trimming cost V 10 bases and J 2 bases; bases outside gene matches: 3. Germline CDR1 reads ENHRY; CDR2 reads SYGVKD. In DNA, the CDR3 is TGTGCCAGCGACAGGGGCAACACCGGGGAGCTGTTTTTT. This sequence encodes CASDRGNTGELFF.

J is TRBJ1-2 and V is TRBV18; D uncertain. CDR1 and CDR2 (germline): KGHSH, LQKENI. V was trimmed by 4 bases and J by 6 bases, leaving 15 bases between them. This CDR3 spans 14 amino acids. CDR3 sequence: CASSQLATEDGYTF. The CDR3 DNA sequence: TGTGCCAGCTCACAGCTCGCGACGGAGGATGGCTACACCTTC.

This clone was detected a few times. This chain connects TRBV18 to TRBJ2-5; tentatively, D is TRBD2 (6 bases). The germline gives CDR1 KGHSH, CDR2 LQKENI. The V end was cut by 2 bases, the J end by 6 bases, with 13 bases between. CDR3 size: 14 residues. In nucleotides, the CDR3 is TGTGCCAGCTCACCAGATAGCGGTACCCAGACCCAGTACTTC. Translating gives CASSPDSGTQTQYF.

As regards this clone: With the read ending 1 residue before the CDR3 end, the germline J gene is used to fill in that end. The chain joins TRBV6-1 to TRBJ2-7; possibly TRBD1 for D (6 bases). Germline V CDR1 and CDR2: MNHNS, SASEGT. The CDR3 is made up of 15 amino acids. V was pared by 0 bases and J by 0 bases, with 9 bases between. CDR3 amino acids: CASSEADSPSYEQYF. The CDR3 bases that were read are TGTGCCAGCAGTGAAGCGGACAGCCCCTCCTACGAGCAGTAC.

The rearrangement links TRBV5-1 to TRBJ2-7; maybe TRBD1 (5 bases). CDR3 length: 14 amino acids. The germline V gene has CDR1 SGHRS and CDR2 YFSETQ. With 0 bases removed from V and 1 base from J, the gap between germline ends came to 8 bases. The CDR3 DNA is TGCGCCAGCAGCTTGGAACCAGGGTCCTACGAGCAGTACTTC. It encodes CASSLEPGSYEQYF.

The rearrangement links TRBV6-1 to TRBJ2-7; D unclear. Germline V gene data show CDR1 as MNHNS and CDR2 as SASEGT. Deletions cut 0 bases from V and 2 bases from J, with 14 bases between. The CDR3 has 16 residues. The CDR3 nucleotides are TGTGCCAGCAGTGAAGCGGTATCACCCCCGCCCTACGAGCAGTACTTC. It is translated as CASSEAVSPPPYEQYF.

The genes are TRBV19 and TRBJ1-4; D not resolved. Germline CDR1 and CDR2: LNHDA and SQIVND (reference sequence). The CDR3 length is 14 residues. Trimming pared 3 bases from V and 0 bases from J, leaving 5 bases between. DNA for the CDR3: TGTGCCAGTAGTATTCAGGCAACTAATGAAAAACTGTTTTTT. The encoded protein is CASSIQATNEKLFF.

This clone was seen only a few times. The V and J genes are TRBV2 and TRBJ1-4; D gene unclear. V gave up 3 bases and J gave up 3 bases, with 2 bases separating them. Germline CDR1 is SNHLY and CDR2 is FYNNEI. CDR3 length equals 12 residues. Here the CDR3 reads CASSDPNEKLFF. In nucleotides, the CDR3 is TGTGCCAGCAGTGACCCTAATGAAAAACTGTTTTTT.

This clone has only a few counts. The CDR3 protein is CASSGTGDGTQYF. CDR3 bases: TGCGCCAGCAGCGGGACAGGGGATGGGACCCAGTACTTC. The gene calls are TRBV23-1 and TRBJ2-5; TRBD1 agrees at 10 bases. TRBV23-1 is treated as an ORF (open reading frame) with a function not yet certain. The CDR3 is 13 amino acids. V lost 6 bases and J lost 7; bases outside the gene matches: 5.

This clone occurred a few times. The chain is built from TRBV11-3 and TRBJ2-7; 9 bases are a match to TRBD2. Germline CDR1 and CDR2: SGHNT and YENEEA. The CDR3 length is 14 residues. V was pared by 4 bases and J by 2 bases, with 3 bases of the junction left unmatched. The CDR3 here is CASSSRGGTYEQYF. CDR3 sequence (DNA): TGTGCCAGCAGCTCGCGGGGGGGAACCTACGAGCAGTACTTC. Drawing the rest from reference TRBV11-3 and TRBJ2-7, the complete variable domain is EAGVVQSPRYKIIEKKQPVAFWCNPISGHNTLYWYLQNLGQGPELLIRYENEEAVDDSQLPKDRFSAERLKGVDSTLKIQPAELGDSAVYLCASSSRGGTYEQYFGPGTRLTVT.

The chain carries TRBV9 and TRBJ2-5; D is uncertain. CDR3 size: 12 residues. V was shortened by 5 bases and J by 4 bases, with 9 bases between the two germline ends. Germline CDR1 reads SGDLS; CDR2 reads YYNGEE. The CDR3 DNA reads as TGTGCCAGCAGTGAAACGGGAGAGACCCAGTACTTC. Amino acid sequence: CASSETGETQYF.

V usage is TRBV5-1 and J usage is TRBJ2-5; D may be TRBD2 (6 bases). V lost 5 bases and J 4 bases, leaving 15 bases between the germline ends. The CDR3 length is 14 residues. Per the germline V gene, CDR1 is SGHRS and CDR2 is YFSETQ. The CDR3 sequence: CASRMDGGIETQYF. The DNA of the CDR3 is TGCGCCAGCAGGATGGACGGGGGAATAGAGACCCAGTACTTC.

The V and J genes are TRBV28 and TRBJ2-7; D is undetermined. Germline CDR1 reads MDHEN; CDR2 reads SYDVKM. Trimming took off 4 bases at V and 2 bases at J, with 12 bases between the two ends. The CDR3 runs 14 residues. The CDR3 nucleotides read TGTGCCAGCAGTTCCGGGTCACTCCCCTACGAGCAGTACTTC. This codes for CASSSGSLPYEQYF. Variable domain in full (rest from reference TRBV28 and TRBJ2-7): DVKVTQSSRYLVKRTGEKVFLECVQDMDHENMFWYRQDPGLGLRLIYFSYDVKMKEKGDIPEGYSVSREKKERFSLILESASTNQTSMYLCASSSGSLPYEQYFGPGTRLTVT.

The V call is TRBV6-8, the J call TRBJ2-5; D remains unclear. CDR3 length: 13 residues. V lost 0 bases and J lost 5, with 7 bases in between. Germline CDR1 and CDR2: MNHGY and SAAAGT. In DNA, the CDR3 is TGTGCCAGCAGTTACTCCTCGCTGGAGACCCAGTACTTC. Encoded protein: CASSYSSLETQYF.

The rearrangement links TRBV29-1 to TRBJ2-3; D remains ambiguous. Trimming took 0 bases from V and 1 from J, leaving 11 bases between them. Germline values: CDR1 SQVTM, CDR2 ANQGSEA. The CDR3 runs to 15 residues. DNA of the CDR3: TGCAGCGTTGAAGATCTGGCCGGTCGCACAGATACGCAGTATTTT. It translates to CSVEDLAGRTDTQYF.

The V gene is TRBV7-6, the J gene TRBJ2-3; TRBD2 is a possible D gene (5 bases). The CDR3 is 14 residues long. Germline loops: CDR1 SGHVS, CDR2 FNYEAQ. V lost 3 bases to trimming and J lost 6 bases, with 13 bases between them. The CDR3 sequence: CASSFGHGMDTQYF. For the CDR3, the DNA is TGTGCCAGCAGCTTTGGCCACGGGATGGATACGCAGTATTTT. Drawing the rest from reference TRBV7-6 and TRBJ2-3, the complete variable domain is GAGVSQSPRYKVTKRGQDVALRCDPISGHVSLYWYRQALGQGPEFLTYFNYEAQQDKSGLPNDRFSAERPEGSISTLTIQRTEQRDSAMYRCASSFGHGMDTQYFGPGTRLTVL.

V gene TRBV9 combines with J gene TRBJ1-2, with 7 nucleotides matching TRBD1. CDR3 length equals 15 residues. Germline loops: CDR1 SGDLS, CDR2 YYNGEE. Germline trimming cut 5 bases from V and 2 bases from J; bases unmatched to any gene: 9. In nucleotides, the CDR3 is TGTGCCAGCAGTTCTAGGACAGGCTCAAACTATGGCTACACCTTC. Translation: CASSSRTGSNYGYTF.

This clone was observed a handful of times. This chain connects TRBV28 to TRBJ1-2, with 9 nucleotides matching TRBD1. V lost 6 bases and J lost 4; bases outside the gene matches: 9. There are 15 residues in the CDR3. Germline CDR1 is MDHEN and CDR2 is SYDVKM. CDR3 protein: CASRAPGQGGYGYTF. DNA for the CDR3: TGTGCCAGCAGGGCACCGGGACAGGGAGGCTATGGCTACACCTTC.